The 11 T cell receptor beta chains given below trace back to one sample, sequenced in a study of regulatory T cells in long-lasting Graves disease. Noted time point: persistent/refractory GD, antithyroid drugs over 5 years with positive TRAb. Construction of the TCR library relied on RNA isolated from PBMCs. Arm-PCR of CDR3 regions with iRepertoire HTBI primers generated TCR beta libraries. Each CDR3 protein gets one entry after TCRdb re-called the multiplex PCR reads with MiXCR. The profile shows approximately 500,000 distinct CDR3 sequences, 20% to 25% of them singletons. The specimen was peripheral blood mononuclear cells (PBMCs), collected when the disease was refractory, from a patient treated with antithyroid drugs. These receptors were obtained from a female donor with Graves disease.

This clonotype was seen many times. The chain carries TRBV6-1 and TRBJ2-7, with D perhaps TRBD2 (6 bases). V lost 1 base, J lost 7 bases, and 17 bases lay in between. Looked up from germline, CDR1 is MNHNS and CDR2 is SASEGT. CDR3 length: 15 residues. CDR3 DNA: TGTGCCAGCAGTGAAGGGCTAGCGAGAGCCTCAGAGCAGTACTTC. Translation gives CASSEGLARASEQYF.

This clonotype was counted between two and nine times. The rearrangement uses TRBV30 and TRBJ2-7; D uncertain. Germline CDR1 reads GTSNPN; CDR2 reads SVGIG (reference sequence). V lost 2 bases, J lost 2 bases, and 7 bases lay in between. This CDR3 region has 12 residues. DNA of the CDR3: TGTGCCTGGAGTCCCTCTCCCTACGAGCAGTACTTC. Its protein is CAWSPSPYEQYF.

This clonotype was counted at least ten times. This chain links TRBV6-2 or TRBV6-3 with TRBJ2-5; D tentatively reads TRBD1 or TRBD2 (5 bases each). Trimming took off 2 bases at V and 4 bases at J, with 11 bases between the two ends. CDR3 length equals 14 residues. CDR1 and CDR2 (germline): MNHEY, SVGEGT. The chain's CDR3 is CASSYGTGGETQYF. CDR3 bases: TGTGCCAGCAGTTACGGAACAGGAGGAGAGACCCAGTACTTC.

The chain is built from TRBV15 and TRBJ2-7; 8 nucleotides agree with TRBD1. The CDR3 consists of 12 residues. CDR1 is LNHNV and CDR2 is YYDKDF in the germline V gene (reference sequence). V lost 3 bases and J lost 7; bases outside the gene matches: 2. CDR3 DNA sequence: TGTGCCACCAGCAGTCAGGGGGCAGAGCAGTACTTC. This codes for CATSSQGAEQYF.

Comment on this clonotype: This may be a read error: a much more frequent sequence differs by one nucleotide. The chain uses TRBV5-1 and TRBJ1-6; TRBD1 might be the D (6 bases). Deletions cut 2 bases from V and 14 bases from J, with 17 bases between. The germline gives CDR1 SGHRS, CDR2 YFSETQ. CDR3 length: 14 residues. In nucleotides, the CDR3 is TGCGCCAGCAGCTTAACAGGGTCGGGGTGTGCCCTCCACTTT. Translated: CASSLTGSGCALHF. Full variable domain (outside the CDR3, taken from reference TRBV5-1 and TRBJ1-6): KAGVTQTPRYLIKTRGQQVTLSCSPISGHRSVSWYQQTPGQGLQFLFEYFSETQRNKGNFPGRFSGRQFSNSRSEMNVSTLELGDSALYLCASSLTGSGCALHFGNGTRLTVT.

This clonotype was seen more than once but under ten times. For the CDR3, the DNA is TGCGCCAGCAGCCAAGATCTGGGGGGGCCCATCCTCTATGGCTACACCTTC. This sequence encodes CASSQDLGGPILYGYTF. This sequence joins TRBV4-3 and TRBJ1-2, with D perhaps TRBD1 (6 bases). This CDR3 has 17 residues. Germline CDR1 LGHNA, CDR2 YSLEER. V was pared by 0 bases and J by 4 bases, with 18 bases between.

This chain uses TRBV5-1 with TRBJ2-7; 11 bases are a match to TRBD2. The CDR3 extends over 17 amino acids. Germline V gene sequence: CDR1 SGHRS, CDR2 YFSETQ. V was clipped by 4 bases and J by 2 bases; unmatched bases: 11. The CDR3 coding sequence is TGCGCCAGCAGCCCAAGGACTAGCGGGCCTTACCCCTACGAGCAGTACTTC. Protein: CASSPRTSGPYPYEQYF. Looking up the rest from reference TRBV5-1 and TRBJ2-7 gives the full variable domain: KAGVTQTPRYLIKTRGQQVTLSCSPISGHRSVSWYQQTPGQGLQFLFEYFSETQRNKGNFPGRFSGRQFSNSRSEMNVSTLELGDSALYLCASSPRTSGPYPYEQYFGPGTRLTVT.

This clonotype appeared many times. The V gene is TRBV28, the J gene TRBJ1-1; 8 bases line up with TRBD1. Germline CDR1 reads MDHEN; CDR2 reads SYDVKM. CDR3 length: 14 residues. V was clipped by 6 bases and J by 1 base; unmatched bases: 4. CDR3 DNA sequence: TGTGCCAGCAGACGGACAGGGACGAACACTGAAGCTTTCTTT. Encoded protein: CASRRTGTNTEAFF.

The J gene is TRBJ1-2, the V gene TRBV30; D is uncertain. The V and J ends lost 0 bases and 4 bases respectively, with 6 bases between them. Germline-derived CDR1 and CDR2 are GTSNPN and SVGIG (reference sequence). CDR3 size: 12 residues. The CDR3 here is CAWSVSSYGYTF. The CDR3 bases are TGTGCCTGGAGTGTTAGCAGCTATGGCTACACCTTC.

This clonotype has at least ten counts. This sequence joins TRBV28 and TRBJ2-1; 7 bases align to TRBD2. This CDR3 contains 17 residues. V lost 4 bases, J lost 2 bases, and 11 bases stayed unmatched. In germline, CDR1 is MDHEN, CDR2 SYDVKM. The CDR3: CASSSPPLADPYNEQFF. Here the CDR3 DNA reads TGTGCCAGCAGTTCCCCCCCCCTAGCGGACCCCTACAATGAGCAGTTCTTC.

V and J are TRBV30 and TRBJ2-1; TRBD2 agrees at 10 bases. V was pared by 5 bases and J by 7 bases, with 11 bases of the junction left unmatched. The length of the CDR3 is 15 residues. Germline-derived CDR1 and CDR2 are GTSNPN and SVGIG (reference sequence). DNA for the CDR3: TGTGCCTGGGCTAGCGGGAGCCTCCGGCGAAATGAGCAGTTCTTC. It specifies CAWASGSLRRNEQFF.